This TCR beta chain was sequenced in a study of CD8+ T cells in alopecia areata. Study information: For the treated group, dosing was oral tofacitinib at 5 to 10 mg twice daily.

Samples from alopecia areata patients were lesional scalp punch biopsies and peripheral blood. This clone was counted a few times. Its antigen remains unidentified. Sequencing used cDNA as its template, made by extracting RNA and reverse transcribing it. Profiled with immunoSEQ multiplex PCR; TCRdb holds only in-frame clones, not every one. Of some 180,000 clones listed, 63% are singletons. The ends were cut back, 3 bases at V and 4 bases at J, with 6 bases in the middle. The CDR3 spans 11 residues. CDR1 and CDR2 (germline): SQVTM, ANQGSEA. General study findings and limits: Clonality exceeded that of normal scalp in lesional scalp, most notably in alopecia totalis/universalis. Scalp sequencing also captures normal skin's resident alphabeta T cells.

This sequence originates from a human donor with alopecia areata. The V and J genes are TRBV29-1 and TRBJ1-1; D unclear. Sequenced material: CD4+ T cells sorted from blood, taken at week 0. The chain's CDR3 is CSVERVTEAFF. CDR3 nucleotide sequence: TGCAGCGTTGAGAGGGTCACTGAAGCTTTCTTT.